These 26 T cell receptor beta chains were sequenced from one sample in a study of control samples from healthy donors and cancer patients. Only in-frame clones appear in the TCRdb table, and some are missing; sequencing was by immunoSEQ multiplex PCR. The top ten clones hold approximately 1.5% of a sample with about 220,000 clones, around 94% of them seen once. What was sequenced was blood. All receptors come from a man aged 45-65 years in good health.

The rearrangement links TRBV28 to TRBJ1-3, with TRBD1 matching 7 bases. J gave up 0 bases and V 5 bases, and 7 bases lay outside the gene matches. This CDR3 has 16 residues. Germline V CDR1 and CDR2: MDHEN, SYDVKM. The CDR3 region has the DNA TGTGCCAGCAGTCGCCCTGGGACAGTCTCTGGAAACACCATATATTTT. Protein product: CASSRPGTVSGNTIYF.

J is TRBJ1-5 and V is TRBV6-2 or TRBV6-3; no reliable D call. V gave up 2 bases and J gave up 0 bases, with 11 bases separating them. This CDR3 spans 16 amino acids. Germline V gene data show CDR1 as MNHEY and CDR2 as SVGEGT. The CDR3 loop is CASSYSRSGSNQPQHF. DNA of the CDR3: TGTGCCAGCAGTTACAGTAGGTCCGGTAGCAATCAGCCCCAGCATTTT.

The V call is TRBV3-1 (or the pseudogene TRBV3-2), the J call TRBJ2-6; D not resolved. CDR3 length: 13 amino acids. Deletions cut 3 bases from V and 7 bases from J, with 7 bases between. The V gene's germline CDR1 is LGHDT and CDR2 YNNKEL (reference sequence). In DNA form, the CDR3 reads TGTGCCAGCAGCCATGCGGTAGCCAACGTCCTGACTTTC. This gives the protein CASSHAVANVLTF.

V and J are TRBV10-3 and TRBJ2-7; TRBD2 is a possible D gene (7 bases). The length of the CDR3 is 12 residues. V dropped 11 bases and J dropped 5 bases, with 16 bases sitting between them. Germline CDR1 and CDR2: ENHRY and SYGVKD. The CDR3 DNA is TGTGCCGAGGGGGGGTCTGTCCACGAGCAGTACTTC. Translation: CAEGGSVHEQYF.

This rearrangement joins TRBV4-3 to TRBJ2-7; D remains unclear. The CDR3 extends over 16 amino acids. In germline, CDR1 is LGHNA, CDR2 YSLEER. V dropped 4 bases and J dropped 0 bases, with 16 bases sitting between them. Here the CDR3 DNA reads TGCGCCAGCAGCCCCACCTGGGTAGAAAGCTCCTACGAGCAGTACTTC. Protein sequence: CASSPTWVESSYEQYF.

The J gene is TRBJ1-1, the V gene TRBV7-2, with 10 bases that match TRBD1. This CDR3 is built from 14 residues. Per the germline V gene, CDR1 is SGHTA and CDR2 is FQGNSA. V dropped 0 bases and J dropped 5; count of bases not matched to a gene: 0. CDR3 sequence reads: CASSLAGQGTEAFF. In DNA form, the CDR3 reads TGTGCCAGCAGCTTAGCGGGACAGGGGACTGAAGCTTTCTTT. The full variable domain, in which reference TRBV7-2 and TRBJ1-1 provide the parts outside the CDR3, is GAGVSQSPSNKVTEKGKDVELRCDPISGHTALYWYRQSLGQGLEFLIYFQGNSAPDKSGLPSDRFSAERTGGSVSTLTIQRTQQEDSAVYLCASSLAGQGTEAFFGQGTRLTVV.

CDR3 protein: CASSLDPGGGQPQHF. The CDR3 DNA sequence: TGTGCCAGCAGCTTAGACCCAGGGGGCGGTCAGCCCCAGCATTTT. The chain combines TRBV7-2 with TRBJ1-5, with 8 bases that match TRBD1. The CDR3 has 15 amino acids. Germline lookup yields CDR1 SGHTA and CDR2 FQGNSA. Germline trimming cut 1 base from V and 6 bases from J; bases unmatched to any gene: 5.

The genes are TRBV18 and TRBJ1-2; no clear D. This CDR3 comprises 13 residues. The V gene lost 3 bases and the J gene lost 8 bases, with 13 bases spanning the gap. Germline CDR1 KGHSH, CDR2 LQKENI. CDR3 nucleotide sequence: TGTGCCAGCTCACCGAACCCCAGTCGGGGCTACACCTTC. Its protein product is CASSPNPSRGYTF.

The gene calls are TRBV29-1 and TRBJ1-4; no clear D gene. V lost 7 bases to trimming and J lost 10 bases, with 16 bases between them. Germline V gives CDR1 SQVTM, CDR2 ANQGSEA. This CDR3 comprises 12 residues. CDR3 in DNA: TGCAGCGCCGGAGGCACAGCGGGAAAACTGTTTTTT. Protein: CSAGGTAGKLFF. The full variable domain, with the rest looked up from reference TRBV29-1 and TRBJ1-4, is SAVISQKPSRDICQRGTSLTIQCQVDSQVTMMFWYRQQPGQSLTLIATANQGSEATYESGFVIDKFPISRPNLTFSTLTVSNMSPEDSSIYLCSAGGTAGKLFFGSGTQLSVL.

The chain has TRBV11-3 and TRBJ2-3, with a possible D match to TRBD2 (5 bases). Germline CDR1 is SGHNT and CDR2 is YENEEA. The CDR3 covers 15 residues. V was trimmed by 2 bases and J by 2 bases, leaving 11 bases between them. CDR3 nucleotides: TGTGCCAGCAGCTTACGGGGAAGGACCACAGATACGCAGTATTTT. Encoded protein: CASSLRGRTTDTQYF.

The CDR3 DNA reads as TGTGCCAGCAGTGTTCTTGGAGAATCACCCCTCCACTTT. Its protein is CASSVLGESPLHF. This chain links TRBV2 with TRBJ1-6; D is unresolved. V dropped 4 bases and J dropped 10 bases, with 11 bases sitting between them. CDR3 length equals 13 residues. CDR1 SNHLY and CDR2 FYNNEI come from the germline V gene.

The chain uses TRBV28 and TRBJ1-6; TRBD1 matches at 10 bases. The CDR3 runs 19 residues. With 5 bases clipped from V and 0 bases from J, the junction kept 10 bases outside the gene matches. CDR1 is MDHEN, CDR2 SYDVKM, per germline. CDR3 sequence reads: CASSITGTGVSSYNSPLHF. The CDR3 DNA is TGTGCCAGCAGTATTACCGGGACAGGGGTGAGCTCCTATAATTCACCCCTCCACTTT. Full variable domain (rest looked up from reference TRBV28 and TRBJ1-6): DVKVTQSSRYLVKRTGEKVFLECVQDMDHENMFWYRQDPGLGLRLIYFSYDVKMKEKGDIPEGYSVSREKKERFSLILESASTNQTSMYLCASSITGTGVSSYNSPLHFGNGTRLTVT.

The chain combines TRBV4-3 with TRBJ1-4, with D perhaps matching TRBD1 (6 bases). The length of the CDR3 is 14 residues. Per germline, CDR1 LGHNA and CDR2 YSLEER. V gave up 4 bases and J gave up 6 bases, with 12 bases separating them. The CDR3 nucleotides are TGCGCCAGCAGCCGAGGGGGTTCAGATGAAAAACTGTTTTTT. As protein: CASSRGGSDEKLFF.

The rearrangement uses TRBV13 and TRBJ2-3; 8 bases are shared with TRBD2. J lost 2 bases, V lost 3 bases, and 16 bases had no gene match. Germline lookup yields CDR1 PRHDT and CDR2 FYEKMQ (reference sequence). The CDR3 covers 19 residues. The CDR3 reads CASSLAHGGGRFSTDTQYF. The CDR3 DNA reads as TGTGCCAGCAGCTTGGCCCACGGGGGGGGCCGGTTTTCCACAGATACGCAGTATTTT.

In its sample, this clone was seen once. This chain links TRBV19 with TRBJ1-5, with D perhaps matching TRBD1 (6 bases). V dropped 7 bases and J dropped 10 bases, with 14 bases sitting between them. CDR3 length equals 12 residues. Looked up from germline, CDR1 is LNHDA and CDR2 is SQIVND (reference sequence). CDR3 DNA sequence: TGTGCCAGTAAGGGGCGGGGACAACCCCAGCATTTT. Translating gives CASKGRGQPQHF.

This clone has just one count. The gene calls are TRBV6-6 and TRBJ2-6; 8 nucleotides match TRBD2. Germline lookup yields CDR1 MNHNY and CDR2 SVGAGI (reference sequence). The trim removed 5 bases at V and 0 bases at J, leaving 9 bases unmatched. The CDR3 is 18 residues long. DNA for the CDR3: TGTGCCAGCAGTCGAGCGGGGGCGATTTCCTCTGGGGCCAACGTCCTGACTTTC. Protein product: CASSRAGAISSGANVLTF.

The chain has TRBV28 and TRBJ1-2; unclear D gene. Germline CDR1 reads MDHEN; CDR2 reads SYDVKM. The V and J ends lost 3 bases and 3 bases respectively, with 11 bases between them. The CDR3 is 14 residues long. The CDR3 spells CASSFLGRDYGYTF. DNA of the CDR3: TGTGCCAGCAGTTTTCTGGGGAGGGACTATGGCTACACCTTC.

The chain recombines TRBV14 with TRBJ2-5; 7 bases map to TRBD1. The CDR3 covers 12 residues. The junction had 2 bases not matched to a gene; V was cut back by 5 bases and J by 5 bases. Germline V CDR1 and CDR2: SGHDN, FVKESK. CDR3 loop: CASSRGLETQYF. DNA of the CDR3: TGTGCCAGCAGCAGGGGGCTGGAGACCCAGTACTTC. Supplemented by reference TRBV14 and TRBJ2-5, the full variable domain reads EAGVTQFPSHSVIEKGQTVTLRCDPISGHDNLYWYRRVMGKEIKFLLHFVKESKQDESGMPNNRFLAERTGGTYSTLKVQPAELEDSGVYFCASSRGLETQYFGPGTRLLVL.

The CDR3 loop is CASSSPSRQALPYYEQYV. The CDR3, as DNA: TGTGCCAGCAGTTCCCCCTCCCGACAGGCCTTGCCATACTACGAGCAGTACGTC. The gene calls are TRBV28 and TRBJ2-7; a weak D match, TRBD1 (6 bases). V was cut by 4 bases and J by 3 bases, with 25 bases left in between. Germline-derived CDR1 and CDR2 are MDHEN and SYDVKM. The CDR3 sequence is 18 residues long.

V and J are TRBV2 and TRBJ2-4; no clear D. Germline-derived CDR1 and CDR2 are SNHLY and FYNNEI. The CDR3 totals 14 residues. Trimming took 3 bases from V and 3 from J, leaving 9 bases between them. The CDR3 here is CASSEGPGKNIQYF. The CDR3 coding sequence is TGTGCCAGCAGTGAGGGCCCGGGCAAAAACATTCAGTACTTC.

This CDR3 reads CASRASGGRAEAFF. The CDR3 nucleotides read TGTGCCAGCAGAGCCTCAGGGGGCAGGGCTGAAGCTTTCTTT. The chain recombines TRBV6-5 with TRBJ1-1; 8 bases are a match to TRBD1. Germline V gene data show CDR1 as MNHEY and CDR2 as SVGAGI. V lost 6 bases and J lost 6; bases outside the gene matches: 9. This CDR3 has 14 residues.

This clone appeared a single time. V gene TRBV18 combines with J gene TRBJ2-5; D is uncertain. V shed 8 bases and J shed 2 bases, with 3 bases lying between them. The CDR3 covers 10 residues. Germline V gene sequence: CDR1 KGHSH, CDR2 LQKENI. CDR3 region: CASRQETQYF. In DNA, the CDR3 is TGTGCCAGCAGGCAAGAGACCCAGTACTTC.

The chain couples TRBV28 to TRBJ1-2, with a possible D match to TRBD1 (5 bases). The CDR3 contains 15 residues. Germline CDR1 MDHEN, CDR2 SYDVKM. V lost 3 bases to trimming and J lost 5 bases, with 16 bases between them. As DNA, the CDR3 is TGTGCCAGCAGTTTGGGGGAGGGGAGTTGGTATGGCTACACCTTC. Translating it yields CASSLGEGSWYGYTF.

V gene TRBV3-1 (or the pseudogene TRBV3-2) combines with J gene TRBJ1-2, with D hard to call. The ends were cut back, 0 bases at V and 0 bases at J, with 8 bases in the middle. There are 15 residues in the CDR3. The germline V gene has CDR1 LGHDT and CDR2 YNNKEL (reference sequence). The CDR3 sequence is CASSQERKANYGYTF. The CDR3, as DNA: TGTGCCAGCAGCCAAGAGAGGAAAGCTAACTATGGCTACACCTTC.

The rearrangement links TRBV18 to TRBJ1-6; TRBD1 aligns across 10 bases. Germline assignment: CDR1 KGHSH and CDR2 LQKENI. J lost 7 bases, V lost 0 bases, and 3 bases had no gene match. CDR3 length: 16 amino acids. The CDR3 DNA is TGTGCCAGCTCACCACCGGGACAGGGGACCAATTCACCCCTCCACTTT. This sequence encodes CASSPPGQGTNSPLHF.

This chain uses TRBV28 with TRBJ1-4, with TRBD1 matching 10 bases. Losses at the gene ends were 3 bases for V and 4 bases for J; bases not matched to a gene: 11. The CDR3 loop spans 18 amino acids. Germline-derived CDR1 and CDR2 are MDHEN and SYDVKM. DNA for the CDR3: TGTGCCAGCAGTTTCTTATATGGGACAGGGGTTATTAATGAAAAACTGTTTTTT. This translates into CASSFLYGTGVINEKLFF.